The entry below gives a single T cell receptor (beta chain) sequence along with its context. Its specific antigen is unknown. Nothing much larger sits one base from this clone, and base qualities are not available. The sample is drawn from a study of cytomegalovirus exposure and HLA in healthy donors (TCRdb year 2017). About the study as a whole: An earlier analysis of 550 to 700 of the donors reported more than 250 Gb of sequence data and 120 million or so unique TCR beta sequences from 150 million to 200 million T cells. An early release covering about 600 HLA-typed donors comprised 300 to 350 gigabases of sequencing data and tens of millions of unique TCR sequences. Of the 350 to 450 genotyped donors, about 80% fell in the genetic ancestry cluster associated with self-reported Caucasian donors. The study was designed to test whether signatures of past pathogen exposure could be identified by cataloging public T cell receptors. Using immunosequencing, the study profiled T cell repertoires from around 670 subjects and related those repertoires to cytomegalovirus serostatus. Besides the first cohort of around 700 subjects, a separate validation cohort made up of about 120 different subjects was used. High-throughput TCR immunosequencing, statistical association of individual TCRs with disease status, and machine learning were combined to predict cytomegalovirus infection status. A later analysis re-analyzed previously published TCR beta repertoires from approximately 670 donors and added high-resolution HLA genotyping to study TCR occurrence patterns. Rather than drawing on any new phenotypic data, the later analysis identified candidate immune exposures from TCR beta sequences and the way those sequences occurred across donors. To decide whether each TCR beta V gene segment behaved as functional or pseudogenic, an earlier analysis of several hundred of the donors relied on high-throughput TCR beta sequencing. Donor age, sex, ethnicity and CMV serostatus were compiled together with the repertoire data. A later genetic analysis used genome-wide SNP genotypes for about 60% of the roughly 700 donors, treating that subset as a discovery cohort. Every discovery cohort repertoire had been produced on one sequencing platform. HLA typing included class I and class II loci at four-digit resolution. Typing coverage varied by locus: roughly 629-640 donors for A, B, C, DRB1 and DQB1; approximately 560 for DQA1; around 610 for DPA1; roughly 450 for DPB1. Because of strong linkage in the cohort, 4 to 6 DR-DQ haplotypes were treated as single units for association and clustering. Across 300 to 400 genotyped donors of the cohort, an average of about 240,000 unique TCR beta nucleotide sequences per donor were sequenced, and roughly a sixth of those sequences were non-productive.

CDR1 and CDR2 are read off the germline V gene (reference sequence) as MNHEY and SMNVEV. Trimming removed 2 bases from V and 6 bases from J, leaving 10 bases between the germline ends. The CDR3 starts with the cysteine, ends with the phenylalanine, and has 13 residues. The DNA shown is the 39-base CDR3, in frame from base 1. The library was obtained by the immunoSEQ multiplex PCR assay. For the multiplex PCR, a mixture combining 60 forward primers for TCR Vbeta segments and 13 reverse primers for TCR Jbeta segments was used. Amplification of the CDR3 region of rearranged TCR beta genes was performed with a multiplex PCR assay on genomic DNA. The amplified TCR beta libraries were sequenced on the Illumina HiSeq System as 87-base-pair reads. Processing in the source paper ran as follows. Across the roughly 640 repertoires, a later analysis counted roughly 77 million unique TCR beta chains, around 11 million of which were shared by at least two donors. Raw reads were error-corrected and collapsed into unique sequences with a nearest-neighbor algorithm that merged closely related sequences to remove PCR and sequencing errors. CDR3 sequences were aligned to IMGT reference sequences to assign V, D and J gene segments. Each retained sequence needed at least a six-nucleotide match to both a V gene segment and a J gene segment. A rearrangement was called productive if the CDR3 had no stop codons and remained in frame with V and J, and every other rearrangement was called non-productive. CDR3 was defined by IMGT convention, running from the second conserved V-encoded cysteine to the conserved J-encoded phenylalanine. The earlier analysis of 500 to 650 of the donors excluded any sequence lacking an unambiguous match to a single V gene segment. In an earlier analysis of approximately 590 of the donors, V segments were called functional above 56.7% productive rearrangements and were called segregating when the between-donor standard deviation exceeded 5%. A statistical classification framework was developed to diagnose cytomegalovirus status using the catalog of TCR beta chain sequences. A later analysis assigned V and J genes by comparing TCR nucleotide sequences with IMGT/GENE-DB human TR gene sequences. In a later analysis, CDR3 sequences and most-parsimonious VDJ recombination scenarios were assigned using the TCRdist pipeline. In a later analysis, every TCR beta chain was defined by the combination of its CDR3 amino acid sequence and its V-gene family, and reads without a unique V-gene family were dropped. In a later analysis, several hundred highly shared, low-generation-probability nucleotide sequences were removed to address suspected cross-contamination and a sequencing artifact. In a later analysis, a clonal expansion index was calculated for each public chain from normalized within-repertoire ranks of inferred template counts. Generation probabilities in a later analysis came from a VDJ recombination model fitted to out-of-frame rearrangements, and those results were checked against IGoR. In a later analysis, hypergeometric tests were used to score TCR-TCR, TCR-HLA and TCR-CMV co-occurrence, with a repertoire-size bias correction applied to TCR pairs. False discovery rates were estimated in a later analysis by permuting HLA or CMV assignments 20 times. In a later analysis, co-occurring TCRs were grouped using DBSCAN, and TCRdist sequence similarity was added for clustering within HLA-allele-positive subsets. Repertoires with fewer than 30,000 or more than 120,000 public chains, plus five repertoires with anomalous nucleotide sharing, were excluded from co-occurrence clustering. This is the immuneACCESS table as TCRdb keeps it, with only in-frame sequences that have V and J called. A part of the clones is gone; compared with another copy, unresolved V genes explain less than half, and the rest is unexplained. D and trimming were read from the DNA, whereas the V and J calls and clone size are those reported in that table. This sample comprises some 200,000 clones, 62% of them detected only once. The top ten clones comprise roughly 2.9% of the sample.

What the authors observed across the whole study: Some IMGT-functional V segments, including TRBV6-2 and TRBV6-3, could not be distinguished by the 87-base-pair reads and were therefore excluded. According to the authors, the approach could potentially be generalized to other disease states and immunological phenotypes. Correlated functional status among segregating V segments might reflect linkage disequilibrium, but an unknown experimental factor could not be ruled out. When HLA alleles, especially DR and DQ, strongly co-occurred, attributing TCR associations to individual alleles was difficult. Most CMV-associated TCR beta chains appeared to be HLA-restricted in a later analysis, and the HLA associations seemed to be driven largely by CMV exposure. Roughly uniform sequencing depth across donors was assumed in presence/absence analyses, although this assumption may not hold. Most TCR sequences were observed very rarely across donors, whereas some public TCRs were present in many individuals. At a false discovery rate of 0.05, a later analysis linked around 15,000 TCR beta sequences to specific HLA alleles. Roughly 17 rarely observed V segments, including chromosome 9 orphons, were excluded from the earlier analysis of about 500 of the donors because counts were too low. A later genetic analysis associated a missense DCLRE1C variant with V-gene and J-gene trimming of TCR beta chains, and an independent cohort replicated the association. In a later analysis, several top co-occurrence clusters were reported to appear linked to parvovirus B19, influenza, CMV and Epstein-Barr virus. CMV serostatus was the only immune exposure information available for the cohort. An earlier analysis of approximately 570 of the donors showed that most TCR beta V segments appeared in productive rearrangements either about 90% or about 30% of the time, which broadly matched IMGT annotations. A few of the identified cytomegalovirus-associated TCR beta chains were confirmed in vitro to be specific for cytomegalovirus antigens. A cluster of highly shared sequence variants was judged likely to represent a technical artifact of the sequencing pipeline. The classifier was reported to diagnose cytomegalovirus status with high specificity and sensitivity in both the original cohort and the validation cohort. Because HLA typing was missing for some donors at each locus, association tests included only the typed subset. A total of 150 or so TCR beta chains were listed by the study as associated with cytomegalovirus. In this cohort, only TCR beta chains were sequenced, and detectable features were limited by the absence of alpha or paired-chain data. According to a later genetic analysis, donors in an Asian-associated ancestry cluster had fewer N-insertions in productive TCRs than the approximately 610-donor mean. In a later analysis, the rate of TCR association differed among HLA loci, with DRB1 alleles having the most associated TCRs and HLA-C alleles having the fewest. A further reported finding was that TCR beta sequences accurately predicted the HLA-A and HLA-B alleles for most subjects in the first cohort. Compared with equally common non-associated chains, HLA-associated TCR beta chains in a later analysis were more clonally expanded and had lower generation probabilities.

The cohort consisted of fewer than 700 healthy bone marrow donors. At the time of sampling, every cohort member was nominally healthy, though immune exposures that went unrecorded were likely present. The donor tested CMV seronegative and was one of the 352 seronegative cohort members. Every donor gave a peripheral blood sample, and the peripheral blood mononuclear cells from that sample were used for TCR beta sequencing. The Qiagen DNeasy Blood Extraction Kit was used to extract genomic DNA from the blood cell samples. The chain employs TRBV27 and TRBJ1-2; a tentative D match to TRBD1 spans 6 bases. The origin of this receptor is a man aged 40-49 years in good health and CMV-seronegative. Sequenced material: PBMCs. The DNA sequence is TGTGCCAGCAGTTTACCAAAGGGGGATGGCTACACCTTC. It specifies CASSLPKGDGYTF.